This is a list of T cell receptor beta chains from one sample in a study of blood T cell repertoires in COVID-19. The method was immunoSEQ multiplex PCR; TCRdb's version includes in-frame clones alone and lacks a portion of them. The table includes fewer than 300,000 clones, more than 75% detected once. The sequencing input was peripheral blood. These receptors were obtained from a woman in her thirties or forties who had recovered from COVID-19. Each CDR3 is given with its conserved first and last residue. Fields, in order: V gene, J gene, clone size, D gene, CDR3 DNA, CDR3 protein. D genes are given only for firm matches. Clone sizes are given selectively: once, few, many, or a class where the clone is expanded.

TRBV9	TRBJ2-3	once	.	TGTGCCAGCAGCGTAGCCTGGGAGGCCGGCTCAGATACGCAGTATTTT	CASSVAWEAGSDTQYF
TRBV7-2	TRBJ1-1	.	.	TGTGCCAGCAGCCCCGACAGGACCTTGAACACTGAAGCTTTCTTT	CASSPDRTLNTEAFF
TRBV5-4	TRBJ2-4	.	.	TGTGCCAGCAGCTTGGCAGGGGCAGGCAAAAACATTCAGTACTTC	CASSLAGAGKNIQYF
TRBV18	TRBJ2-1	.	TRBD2	TGTGCCAGCTCACCAGCGGGAGGCTCCTACAATGAGCAGTTCTTC	CASSPAGGSYNEQFF
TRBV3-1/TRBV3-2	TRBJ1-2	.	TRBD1	TGTGCCAGCAGCCAAGTTCTGGGCCAGGGGGGAGACTATGGCTACACCTTC	CASSQVLGQGGDYGYTF
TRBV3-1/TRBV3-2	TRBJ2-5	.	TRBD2	TGTGCCAGCAGCCAAGAAGGGCTAGCGGGCGAGACCCAGTACTTC	CASSQEGLAGETQYF
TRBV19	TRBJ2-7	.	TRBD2	TGTGCCAGTAGTAGCCCCACTAGCGGGGCCGGGAACGAGCAGTACTTC	CASSSPTSGAGNEQYF
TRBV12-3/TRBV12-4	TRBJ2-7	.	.	TGTGCCAGCAGTTTGGAGTTTGGGCAGTACTTC	CASSLEFGQYF
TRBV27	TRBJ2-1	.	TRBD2	TGTGCCAGTGCCCCCAAGACTAGCGGTGGAGGTGGGCAGTTCTTC	CASAPKTSGGGGQFF
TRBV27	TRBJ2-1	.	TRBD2	TGTGCCAGCAGTTTAGAGGGGACTAGGCCCTACAATGAGCAGTTCTTC	CASSLEGTRPYNEQFF
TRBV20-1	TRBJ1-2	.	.	TGCAGTGCTAGTTTCTCAGGGGCTGGCTATGGCTACACCTTC	CSASFSGAGYGYTF
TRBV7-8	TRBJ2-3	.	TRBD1	TGTGCCAGCAGCTTAGCACAGGGGCTCACAGATACGCAGTATTTT	CASSLAQGLTDTQYF
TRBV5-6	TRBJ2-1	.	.	TGTGCCAGCAGCTGGGGGGGCGTGCAGTTCTTC	CASSWGGVQFF
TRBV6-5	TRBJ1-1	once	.	TGTGCCAGCAGTTACGGCGGGCGGAACACTGAAGCTTTCTTT	CASSYGGRNTEAFF
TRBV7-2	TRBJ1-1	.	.	TGTGCCAGCAGCTTATACCACATGAACACTGAAGCTTTCTTT	CASSLYHMNTEAFF
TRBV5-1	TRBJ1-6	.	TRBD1	TGCGCCAGCAGCTTCTCCACGGACAGGGGATCACCCCTCCACTTT	CASSFSTDRGSPLHF
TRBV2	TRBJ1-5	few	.	TGTGCCAGCAGCGCCACAAATAGCAATCAGCCCCAGCATTTT	CASSATNSNQPQHF
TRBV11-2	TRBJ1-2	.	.	TGTGCCAGCAGCCGATCCCCGGGAACTAACTATGGCTACACCTTC	CASSRSPGTNYGYTF
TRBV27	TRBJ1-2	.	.	TGTGCCAGCAGTCCGTCTTTGCATGGGAGTGATTATGGCTACACCTTC	CASSPSLHGSDYGYTF
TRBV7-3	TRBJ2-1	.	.	TGTGCCAGCAGCCCCAAGACTACCCCCTACAATGAGCAGTTCTTC	CASSPKTTPYNEQFF
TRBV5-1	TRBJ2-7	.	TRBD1	TGCGCCAGCAGCCCCAGACAGGGGGCCTCCTACGAGCAGTACTTC	CASSPRQGASYEQYF
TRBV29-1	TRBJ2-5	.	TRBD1	TGCAGCGTCCCGGGACAGGGACAAATGCCGAGGGAGACCCAGTACTTC	CSVPGQGQMPRETQYF
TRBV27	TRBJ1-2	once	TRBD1	TGTGCCAGCAGTTTGGGGCAGGGGGCTTATGGCTACACCTTC	CASSLGQGAYGYTF
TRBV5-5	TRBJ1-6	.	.	TGTGCCAGCAGCTCGGACTCGGGCTATTCACCCCTCCACTTT	CASSSDSGYSPLHF
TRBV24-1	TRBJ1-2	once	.	TGTGCCACCAGTGGTCAGGGGACGGCTTATGGCTACACCTTC	CATSGQGTAYGYTF
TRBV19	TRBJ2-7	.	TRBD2	TGTGCCAGTAGTACCCTAGCGGTACCCTACGAGCAGTACTTC	CASSTLAVPYEQYF